These 28 T cell receptor beta chains were all obtained from the same sample, sequenced in a study of T cells after yellow fever vaccination. From the 5' RACE reads, TCRdb called clonotypes with MiXCR, one entry per CDR3 protein. The sample holds more than 300,000 distinct CDR3 sequences, around 6.8% seen once. The sample here was PBMCs, taken about 49 days after the first yellow fever vaccination. These TCRs come from a man aged 18 to 35 who received the YFV17D yellow fever vaccine.

The rearrangement uses TRBV7-6 and TRBJ2-2; 9 nucleotides line up with TRBD2. Germline lookup yields CDR1 SGHVS and CDR2 FNYEAQ. The CDR3 covers 18 residues. The ends lost 2 bases at V and 4 bases at J; junction bases unmatched: 11. This CDR3 is CASSLLTAGGLGTGELFF. CDR3 sequence (DNA): TGTGCCAGCAGCTTATTGACGGCGGGGGGGCTTGGCACCGGGGAGCTGTTTTTT.

V gene TRBV7-2 combines with J gene TRBJ2-7; no definite D call. CDR1 is SGHTA and CDR2 is FQGNSA in the germline V gene. V was clipped by 2 bases and J by 9 bases, with 11 bases between them. There are 12 residues in the CDR3. The CDR3 reads CASSLNHRLQYF. In DNA form, the CDR3 reads TGTGCCAGCAGCTTAAACCATCGGCTGCAGTACTTC.

This clonotype showed up just a few times. One end of the junction does not line up with germline, which may come from a read error. The V call is TRBV20-1, the J call TRBJ2-3; 10 nucleotides align to TRBD2. This CDR3 contains 16 residues. CDR1 and CDR2 from the germline V gene are DFQATT and SNEGSKA (reference sequence). CDR3 nucleotides: TGCTGTGCTAGAGATCCACGGTCTAGCGGGGGAGATACGCAGTATTTT. This translates into CCARDPRSSGGDTQYF.

This clonotype was seen ten or more times. The gene calls are TRBV9 and TRBJ2-1, with 16 bases that match TRBD2. Germline assignment: CDR1 SGDLS and CDR2 YYNGEE. The ends lost 0 bases at V and 3 bases at J; junction bases unmatched: 9. The CDR3 consists of 20 residues. This chain's CDR3 is CASSVGVGTSGGAGYNEQFF. The CDR3 DNA reads as TGTGCCAGCAGCGTAGGTGTAGGGACTAGCGGGGGGGCGGGCTACAATGAGCAGTTCTTC.

This clonotype has ten or more counts. V and J are TRBV7-2 and TRBJ1-5; TRBD1 is a possible D gene (5 bases). Between the trimmed V and J ends, which lost 5 bases and 5 bases, there was a span of 16 bases. Germline lookup yields CDR1 SGHTA and CDR2 FQGNSA. The CDR3 totals 15 residues. The CDR3: CASSPHGGRDQPQHF. The CDR3 DNA reads as TGTGCCAGCAGCCCCCACGGGGGTCGAGATCAGCCCCAGCATTTT.

The rearrangement joins TRBV29-1 to TRBJ1-1; tentative D call: TRBD1 (5 bases). Germline V gene data show CDR1 as SQVTM and CDR2 as ANQGSEA. V lost 5 bases and J lost 1, with 11 bases in between. The CDR3 totals 13 residues. In nucleotides, the CDR3 is TGCAGCGTTTACAGGCAGCGGAACACTGAAGCTTTCTTT. Translating it yields CSVYRQRNTEAFF.

This clonotype occurred a few times. The chain is built from TRBV5-1 and TRBJ1-5, with 9 positions matching TRBD1. In germline, CDR1 is SGHRS, CDR2 YFSETQ. V lost 4 bases to trimming and J lost 7 bases; unmatched junction nucleotides: 6. CDR3 size: 14 residues. CDR3 nucleotides: TGCGCCAGCAGCCCAGGGACAGGGACCCAGCCCCAGCATTTT. It translates to CASSPGTGTQPQHF. Using reference TRBV5-1 and TRBJ1-5 for the parts outside the CDR3, the full variable domain is KAGVTQTPRYLIKTRGQQVTLSCSPISGHRSVSWYQQTPGQGLQFLFEYFSETQRNKGNFPGRFSGRQFSNSRSEMNVSTLELGDSALYLCASSPGTGTQPQHFGDGTRLSIL.

This clonotype was seen only a few times. The chain carries TRBV3-1 and TRBJ2-1, with D unresolved. This CDR3 spans 13 amino acids. Trimming left V 1 base short and J 10 bases short, with 11 bases between. Germline V gene sequence: CDR1 LGHDT, CDR2 YNNKEL (reference sequence). The CDR3 nucleotides are TGTGCCAGCAGCCAAGTCCGAGAAGGCGAGCAGTTCTTC. Protein sequence: CASSQVREGEQFF.

This clonotype was counted a few times. J is TRBJ2-5 and V is TRBV29-1; D may be TRBD1 (5 bases). CDR1 and CDR2 from the germline V gene are SQVTM and ANQGSEA. V gave up 6 bases and J gave up 2 bases, with 10 bases separating them. The CDR3 is 12 residues long. CDR3 sequence reads: CSVSTVQETQYF. Here the CDR3 DNA reads TGCAGCGTGTCGACAGTACAAGAGACCCAGTACTTC.

This clonotype was observed many times. CDR3 DNA: TGTGCCAGCAGGTCTCAGGGGGGATGGAAGGAGACCCAGTACTTC. This encodes CASRSQGGWKETQYF. The chain carries TRBV5-5 and TRBJ2-5; D is perhaps TRBD1 (7 bases). Trimming took 5 bases from V and 5 from J, leaving 19 bases between them. There are 15 residues in the CDR3. Germline V lookup: CDR1 SGHKS, CDR2 YYEKEE (reference sequence). Full variable domain (missing parts from reference TRBV5-5 and TRBJ2-5): DAGVTQSPTHLIKTRGQQVTLRCSPISGHKSVSWYQQVLGQGPQFIFQYYEKEERGRGNFPDRFSARQFPNYSSELNVNALLLGDSALYLCASRSQGGWKETQYFGPGTRLLVL.

This clonotype showed up just a few times. V is TRBV7-9 and J is TRBJ2-2; TRBD1 matches 10 bases. Germline lookup yields CDR1 SEHNR and CDR2 FQNEAQ (reference sequence). This CDR3 is 15 amino acids long. V gave up 4 bases and J gave up 6 bases; unmatched junction bases: 5. CDR3 loop: CASSSTGTGAGELFF. The CDR3 nucleotides are TGTGCCAGCAGCTCGACCGGGACAGGGGCCGGGGAGCTGTTTTTT.

This clonotype came up a few times. V is TRBV20-1 and J is TRBJ2-2, with D maybe TRBD2 (5 bases). This CDR3 has 14 amino acids. Trimming left V 4 bases short and J 6 bases short, with 15 bases between. Germline-derived CDR1 and CDR2 are DFQATT and SNEGSKA (reference sequence). This CDR3 reads CSATVPRGPGELFF. CDR3 bases: TGCAGTGCTACGGTTCCTCGGGGTCCCGGGGAGCTGTTTTTT.

The rearrangement uses TRBV7-2 and TRBJ1-2; D is unresolved. Deletions cut 1 base from V and 8 bases from J, with 8 bases between. The CDR3 sequence is 12 residues long. From germline, CDR1 is SGHTA and CDR2 FQGNSA. The CDR3 DNA reads TGTGCCAGCAGCTTAGAAGGGAACGGCTACACCTTC. Encoded protein: CASSLEGNGYTF.

This clonotype was recorded a few times. This chain uses TRBV21-1 with TRBJ2-7; whether TRBD1, the table's D call, matches the DNA was not checked. TRBV21-1 is classified as a pseudogene. The CDR3 runs to 15 residues. CDR3 region: CASSKETRGRYEQYF. In DNA form, the CDR3 reads TGTGCCAGCAGCAAAGAAACCAGGGGTAGGTACGAGCAGTACTTC.

Ten or more counts support this clonotype. The V gene is TRBV7-9, the J gene TRBJ1-5, with TRBD1 matching over 7 bases. The CDR3 length is 14 residues. V shed 4 bases and J 5 bases; nucleotides not matched to a gene: 5. From germline, CDR1 is SEHNR and CDR2 FQNEAQ (reference sequence). The CDR3: CASSSTGVHQPQHF. The CDR3 DNA follows: TGTGCCAGCAGCTCAACAGGGGTCCATCAGCCCCAGCATTTT.

The chain has TRBV21-1 and TRBJ2-7. TRBV21-1 is described as a pseudogene. The CDR3 is 14 amino acids. The CDR3 loop is CASRHTTGPYEQYV. The CDR3 DNA reads TGTGCCAGCAGGCACACGACAGGACCCTACGAGCAGTACGTC.

This clonotype was seen a few times. This rearrangement joins TRBV7-8 to TRBJ2-5; TRBD2 matches at 11 bases. CDR1 is SGHVS and CDR2 is FQNEAQ in the germline V gene. V dropped 4 bases and J dropped 1; count of bases not matched to a gene: 11. The CDR3 contains 18 residues. Here the CDR3 reads CASSYDGILAGGQETQYF. The CDR3 nucleotides read TGTGCCAGCAGCTATGACGGGATTCTAGCGGGGGGCCAAGAGACCCAGTACTTC. The complete variable domain, with remaining parts taken from reference TRBV7-8 and TRBJ2-5, reads GAGVSQSPRYKVAKRGQDVALRCDPISGHVSLFWYQQALGQGPEFLTYFQNEAQLDKSGLPSDRFFAERPEGSVSTLKIQRTQQEDSAVYLCASSYDGILAGGQETQYFGPGTRLLVL.

This clonotype was seen only a few times. This chain uses TRBV4-3 with TRBJ1-2; 10 bases line up with TRBD1. CDR1 LGHNA and CDR2 YSLEER come from the germline V gene. This CDR3 has 15 amino acids. V shed 6 bases and J 5 bases; nucleotides not matched to a gene: 9. The DNA for the CDR3 is TGCGCCAGCAGTCGGGGGACAGGGGAGCGGTATGGCTACACCTTC. Amino acid sequence: CASSRGTGERYGYTF.

In its sample, this clonotype was seen many times. The V gene is TRBV3-1, the J gene TRBJ2-3; D remains ambiguous. Trimming cost V 5 bases and J 2 bases, with 5 bases left between them. CDR3 length equals 12 residues. Looked up from germline, CDR1 is LGHDT and CDR2 is YNNKEL (reference sequence). The CDR3 nucleotides read TGTGCCAGCAGCGTCCTCACAGATACGCAGTATTTT. As protein: CASSVLTDTQYF.

The chain has TRBV7-2 and TRBJ2-5; 7 positions agree with TRBD2. The germline gives CDR1 SGHTA, CDR2 FQGNSA. The CDR3 loop spans 15 amino acids. V was pared by 0 bases and J by 5 bases, with 6 bases of the junction left unmatched. The CDR3 region has the DNA TGTGCCAGCAGCTTAGCGGGGGGGTGGTTGGAGACCCAGTACTTC. The encoded protein is CASSLAGGWLETQYF.

This clonotype was found a few times. The chain uses TRBV7-9 and TRBJ1-1; D unresolved. CDR1 and CDR2 from the germline V gene are SEHNR and FQNEAQ (reference sequence). The CDR3 spans 14 residues. V was trimmed by 1 base and J by 2 bases, leaving 8 bases between them. In nucleotides, the CDR3 is TGTGCCAGCAGCTTAGATGCGGCCAACACTGAAGCTTTCTTT. The encoded protein is CASSLDAANTEAFF.

The rearrangement links TRBV6-1 to TRBJ2-5, with 8 bases fitting TRBD2. The CDR3 runs 15 residues. Germline CDR1 and CDR2: MNHNS and SASEGT. V was clipped by 7 bases and J by 2 bases; unmatched bases: 9. The CDR3 reads CASTYLSGEQETQYF. The CDR3, as DNA: TGTGCCAGCACCTACCTTAGCGGGGAACAAGAGACCCAGTACTTC.

This clonotype has ten or more counts. V gene TRBV29-1 combines with J gene TRBJ2-3; unclear D gene. CDR3 length: 17 residues. V dropped 1 base and J dropped 0 bases, with 17 bases sitting between them. Germline CDR1 and CDR2: SQVTM and ANQGSEA. DNA of the CDR3: TGCAGCGTTGAAGGAGCTTTAGTACCGACTAGCACAGATACGCAGTATTTT. This encodes CSVEGALVPTSTDTQYF.

This clonotype was observed many times. The rearrangement uses TRBV6-5 and TRBJ2-4; 8 bases are a match to TRBD1. This CDR3 comprises 18 residues. The V and J ends lost 2 bases and 1 base, in that order; junction bases with no gene match: 10. Germline CDR1 MNHEY, CDR2 SVGAGI. The CDR3 DNA follows: TGTGCCAGCAGTTACGGACACGGACAGGGAAGGGCCAAAAACATTCAGTACTTC. Translated, it gives CASSYGHGQGRAKNIQYF.

J is TRBJ1-6 and V is TRBV27, with D hard to call. The CDR3 extends over 13 amino acids. The germline CDR1 and CDR2 sequences are MNHEY and SMNVEV (reference sequence). V shed 6 bases and J shed 7 bases, with 10 bases lying between them. The CDR3 DNA is TGTGCCAGCAGGACTTTTGGGAATTCACCCCTCCACTTT. It encodes CASRTFGNSPLHF.

This rearrangement joins TRBV5-1 to TRBJ2-5; 12 nucleotides match TRBD2. From germline, CDR1 is SGHRS and CDR2 YFSETQ. This CDR3 spans 17 amino acids. V lost 1 base to trimming and J lost 0 bases; unmatched junction nucleotides: 4. The CDR3 nucleotides are TGCGCCAGCAGCTTGCTCCTAGCGGGGGGGAACCAAGAGACCCAGTACTTC. Translated: CASSLLLAGGNQETQYF.

A few counts support this clonotype. V is TRBV5-1 and J is TRBJ1-1; D not resolved. The CDR3 spans 13 residues. With 4 bases removed from V and 3 bases from J, the gap between germline ends came to 10 bases. Germline loops: CDR1 SGHRS, CDR2 YFSETQ. The chain's CDR3 is CASSPDPHTEAFF. CDR3 nucleotides: TGCGCCAGCAGCCCGGATCCACACACTGAAGCTTTCTTT.

This clonotype was seen a few times. The chain carries TRBV10-2 and TRBJ2-1; D gene unclear. The germline gives CDR1 WSHSY, CDR2 SAAADI. Trimming removed 2 bases at V and 9 bases at J, with 5 bases between. This CDR3 region has 11 residues. CDR3 region: CASSEHSEQFF. For the CDR3, the DNA is TGCGCCAGCAGTGAGCACAGTGAGCAGTTCTTC.